This T cell receptor (beta chain) stems from a study of blood T cell repertoires in COVID-19. In the study overall: Both acute and convalescent COVID-19 samples were obtained from the United States, Italy and Spain. The analysed material was cDNA or gDNA that came from T cells, B-cell-depleted T cells, or PBMCs.

The germline V gene has CDR1 SGDLS and CDR2 YYNGEE. The junction had 4 bases not matched to a gene; V was cut back by 3 bases and J by 6 bases. The CDR3 covers 13 residues. In the source study's methods: Using reference gene primer amplification, nucleated cell counts were estimated. The table came from immunoSEQ multiplex PCR; TCRdb's copy has only in-frame clones and leaves some out. The V and J calls and the clone size are those of that table, but D and trimming were determined from the DNA. The data contain 75,000 to 100,000 clones, approximately 72% of them singletons. Sequencing input: peripheral blood. This chain links TRBV9 with TRBJ2-7; 9 nucleotides agree with TRBD1. The receptor comes from a man between 65 and 79 years old with acute or convalescent COVID-19. CDR3 loop: CASSGDRGGEQYF. CDR3 DNA: TGTGCCAGCAGCGGAGACAGGGGGGGCGAGCAGTACTTC.